These 28 T cell receptor beta chains came from one sample sequenced in a study of regulatory T cells in long-lasting Graves disease. HTBI primers from iRepertoire and Arm-PCR of CDR3 regions yielded the TCR beta libraries. In TCRdb, the multiplex PCR reads were re-called with MiXCR into one record per CDR3 protein. The sample yields approximately 400,000 distinct CDR3 sequences, about 15% seen once. The time point: newly diagnosed GD, antithyroid drugs for less than 3 months. The authors made the TCR library using RNA they extracted from PBMCs. These data are also associated with another study on T cells in Graves' hyperthyroidism and ophthalmopathy.

This sample comprised peripheral blood mononuclear cells (PBMCs), obtained at new diagnosis, from a patient treated with antithyroid drugs. These receptors all come from a woman aged 25 to 39 with Graves disease.

This clonotype was seen at least ten times. The chain joins TRBV7-6 to TRBJ2-7; 9 bases align to TRBD1. From germline, CDR1 is SGHVS and CDR2 FNYEAQ. The CDR3 runs 17 residues. Trimming cost V 5 bases and J 4 bases; bases outside gene matches: 15. CDR3 loop: CASSRRPGTGSIYEQYF. The CDR3 DNA is TGTGCCAGCAGCCGACGTCCCGGGACAGGGTCGATTTACGAGCAGTACTTC.

This clonotype was detected only once. A much larger clone differs by one base, so this may be a read error. This chain connects TRBV7-2 to TRBJ2-3; 7 bases are shared with TRBD2. The J call could be wrong; TRBJ2-7 is a better fit for the DNA end. This CDR3 region has 14 residues. Looked up from germline, CDR1 is SGHTA and CDR2 is FQGNSA. DNA of the CDR3: TGTGCCAGCAGCTTAGGGGCGGGAGTAAGTGAGCAGTACTTC. Protein: CASSLGAGVSEQYF.

This clonotype was seen a few times. CDR3 sequence reads: CASSPPVGGRIEQFF. The CDR3 DNA reads TGTGCCAGCAGTCCCCCCGTCGGCGGGAGGATTGAGCAGTTCTTC. V is TRBV3-1 and J is TRBJ2-1; the match to TRBD2 covers 8 bases. V lost 6 bases and J lost 9; bases outside the gene matches: 13. The CDR3 extends over 15 amino acids. CDR1 and CDR2 from the germline V gene are LGHDT and YNNKEL (reference sequence).

There are many counts of this clonotype. V is TRBV5-1 and J is TRBJ2-3; 11 bases are a match to TRBD2. Trimming removed 6 bases from V and 4 bases from J; junction bases left unmatched: 10. Looked up from germline, CDR1 is SGHRS and CDR2 is YFSETQ. The CDR3 has 16 amino acids. The CDR3 loop reads CASNGVAGGPADTQYF. Written as DNA, the CDR3 is TGCGCCAGCAACGGGGTAGCGGGAGGGCCGGCAGATACGCAGTATTTT.

The CDR3 region is CASTSGSPTDTQYF. CDR3 in DNA: TGTGCCAGTACTAGCGGGAGTCCCACAGATACGCAGTATTTT. This chain uses TRBV19 with TRBJ2-3, with 10 bases matching TRBD2. Germline CDR1 is LNHDA and CDR2 is SQIVND (reference sequence). After removal of 7 bases from V and 2 bases from J, the junction contained 3 bases not matched to a gene. This CDR3 is built from 14 residues.

This clonotype has a handful of counts. V and J are TRBV6-2 or TRBV6-3 and TRBJ2-7; D is tentatively TRBD1 or TRBD2 (6 bases each). V was cut by 6 bases and J by 3 bases, with 12 bases left in between. Germline V CDR1 and CDR2: MNHEY, SVGEGT. The CDR3 runs to 13 residues. The CDR3 DNA reads as TGTGCCAGCAGCCCGGGGGCCCTCTACGAGCAGTACTTC. Its translation: CASSPGALYEQYF.

The chain has TRBV7-2 and TRBJ2-7, with D unclear. V lost 0 bases and J 6 bases, leaving 15 bases between the germline ends. The CDR3 consists of 15 residues. Germline V gene sequence: CDR1 SGHTA, CDR2 FQGNSA. The CDR3 DNA follows: TGTGCCAGCAGCTTAGCGGAACCTGGGGTAGGCGAGCAGTACTTC. It translates to CASSLAEPGVGEQYF.

This clonotype showed up just a few times. This rearrangement joins TRBV2 to TRBJ1-6, with D hard to call. In germline, CDR1 is SNHLY, CDR2 FYNNEI. V shed 1 base and J shed 2 bases, with 6 bases lying between them. The CDR3 has 15 amino acids. The CDR3 is CASSEDWAYNSPLHF. CDR3 bases: TGTGCCAGCAGTGAAGATTGGGCCTATAATTCACCCCTCCACTTT. The whole variable domain, filled in from reference TRBV2 and TRBJ1-6, reads EPEVTQTPSHQVTQMGQEVILRCVPISNHLYFYWYRQILGQKVEFLVSFYNNEISEKSEIFDDQFSVERPDGSNFTLKIRSTKLEDSAMYFCASSEDWAYNSPLHFGNGTRLTVT.

CDR3 loop: CASGTSGSVRVNEQFF. The CDR3 DNA reads as TGTGCCAGCGGGACTAGCGGGAGTGTCAGGGTCAATGAGCAGTTCTTC. The V and J genes are TRBV12-3 or TRBV12-4 and TRBJ2-1; 14 bases align to TRBD2. Trimming cost V 8 bases and J 6 bases; bases outside gene matches: 9. CDR3 length equals 16 residues.

This clonotype was counted at least ten times. The V gene is TRBV6-5, the J gene TRBJ2-7, with D maybe TRBD2 (5 bases). V was pared by 0 bases and J by 6 bases, with 21 bases between. Germline CDR1 and CDR2: MNHEY and SVGAGI. This CDR3 is 17 amino acids long. The CDR3 protein is CASSYSRFSRGAIEQYF. The DNA for the CDR3 is TGTGCCAGCAGTTACTCGCGTTTCAGTCGGGGTGCTATCGAGCAGTACTTC.

This clonotype was detected many times. The rearrangement joins TRBV28 to TRBJ2-1; TRBD2 agrees at 8 bases. V was clipped by 3 bases and J by 1 base; unmatched bases: 8. The CDR3 has 17 amino acids. The V gene's germline CDR1 is MDHEN and CDR2 SYDVKM. The CDR3 spells CASSFGGRGASYNEQFF. CDR3 bases: TGTGCCAGCAGTTTTGGGGGGCGGGGGGCATCCTACAATGAGCAGTTCTTC.

This clonotype was seen at least ten times. The chain carries TRBV27 and TRBJ2-7, with 9 bases aligning to TRBD1. The germline CDR1 and CDR2 sequences are MNHEY and SMNVEV (reference sequence). J gave up 4 bases and V 4 bases, and 2 bases lay outside the gene matches. The CDR3 runs 13 residues. The CDR3 sequence: CASSSGTGYEQYF. For the CDR3, the DNA is TGTGCCAGCAGTTCCGGGACAGGGTACGAGCAGTACTTC.

The table lists this clonotype with a few counts. CDR3: CASSSPSGGASYEQYF. DNA for the CDR3: TGTGCCAGCAGCTCGCCCAGTGGCGGGGCTTCCTACGAGCAGTACTTC. J is TRBJ2-7 and V is TRBV3-1; weak D call: TRBD2 (6 bases). The V gene's germline CDR1 is LGHDT and CDR2 YNNKEL (reference sequence). The CDR3 has 16 residues. V was pared by 5 bases and J by 1 base, with 18 bases between.

The V call is TRBV28, the J call TRBJ2-7; D remains unclear. Germline V gene lookup returns CDR1 MDHEN and CDR2 SYDVKM. The CDR3 loop spans 14 amino acids. The V end lost 7 bases, the J end lost 6 bases, and 19 bases lay between the germline ends. The CDR3 loop reads CASTKSLGRVEQYF. The CDR3 DNA sequence: TGTGCCAGCACAAAATCCTTGGGCCGGGTCGAGCAGTACTTC. The whole variable domain, remainder taken from reference TRBV28 and TRBJ2-7, is DVKVTQSSRYLVKRTGEKVFLECVQDMDHENMFWYRQDPGLGLRLIYFSYDVKMKEKGDIPEGYSVSREKKERFSLILESASTNQTSMYLCASTKSLGRVEQYFGPGTRLTVT.

At least ten counts were recorded for this clonotype. The chain uses TRBV20-1 and TRBJ2-5; TRBD2 matches at 8 bases. V lost 0 bases to trimming and J lost 1 base; unmatched junction nucleotides: 4. Germline V lookup: CDR1 DFQATT, CDR2 SNEGSKA (reference sequence). The CDR3 totals 15 residues. The CDR3 here is CSARDHSGVQETQYF. The DNA for the CDR3 is TGCAGTGCTAGAGATCATAGCGGGGTCCAAGAGACCCAGTACTTC.

This clonotype appeared a few times. The J gene is TRBJ2-3, the V gene TRBV3-1, with 8 bases matching TRBD2. The CDR3 has 17 amino acids. Germline CDR1 reads LGHDT; CDR2 reads YNNKEL (reference sequence). The ends lost 1 base at V and 5 bases at J; junction bases unmatched: 11. Written as DNA, the CDR3 is TGTGCCAGCAGCCAAGTTTTTGCGGGAGGCCCGCAAGATACGCAGTATTTT. Translation gives CASSQVFAGGPQDTQYF.

This chain links TRBV18 with TRBJ2-1; 9 bases are a match to TRBD2. V shed 2 bases and J 0 bases; nucleotides not matched to a gene: 5. Germline V lookup: CDR1 KGHSH, CDR2 LQKENI. CDR3 length equals 17 residues. In DNA form, the CDR3 reads TGTGCCAGCTCACCAAGTAGCGGGGGCAGCTCCTACAATGAGCAGTTCTTC. Protein product: CASSPSSGGSSYNEQFF.

The chain carries TRBV11-2 and TRBJ2-1, with TRBD1 identical over 11 bases. After removal of 1 base from V and 2 bases from J, the junction contained 13 bases not matched to a gene. The V gene's germline CDR1 is SGHAT and CDR2 FQNNGV. This CDR3 has 20 residues. As DNA, the CDR3 is TGTGCCAGCAGCTTAGGTTCCTTCTGGGCGGGACAGGGGGCCTACAATGAGCAGTTCTTC. It yields the protein CASSLGSFWAGQGAYNEQFF.

There are a few counts of this clonotype. The rearrangement links TRBV5-6 to TRBJ1-4; the match to TRBD1 covers 8 bases. The CDR3 is made up of 15 amino acids. With 3 bases clipped from V and 8 bases from J, the junction kept 9 bases outside the gene matches. Per germline, CDR1 SGHDT and CDR2 YYEEEE. The CDR3 DNA reads TGTGCCAGCAGCTCCCGGACAGGGTGGGAAGAAAAACTGTTTTTT. It translates to CASSSRTGWEEKLFF. Full variable domain (rest looked up from reference TRBV5-6 and TRBJ1-4): DAGVTQSPTHLIKTRGQQVTLRCSPKSGHDTVSWYQQALGQGPQFIFQYYEEEERQRGNFPDRFSGHQFPNYSSELNVNALLLGDSALYLCASSSRTGWEEKLFFGSGTQLSVL.

This chain joins TRBV4-1 and TRBJ1-3, with 7 positions matching TRBD1. The CDR3 length is 15 residues. V shed 1 base and J 9 bases; nucleotides not matched to a gene: 9. Germline V lookup: CDR1 MGHRA, CDR2 YSYEKL. The chain's CDR3 is CASSQVAGGLGTIYF. The DNA of the CDR3 is TGCGCCAGCAGCCAAGTTGCAGGGGGACTAGGCACCATATATTTT.

The rearrangement uses TRBV10-3 and TRBJ2-1; a possible D gene is TRBD1 (6 bases). V was shortened by 4 bases and J by 9 bases, with 28 bases between the two germline ends. Germline V lookup: CDR1 ENHRY, CDR2 SYGVKD. The CDR3 length is 18 residues. The CDR3 nucleotides are TGTGCCATCAGTGGAGGGGACACCCATGGGGGCATAACAAGTGAGCAGTTCTTC. Its protein product is CAISGGDTHGGITSEQFF.

This clonotype was recorded a few times. The gene calls are TRBV19 and TRBJ2-1; 11 bases line up with TRBD2. The CDR3 is made up of 15 amino acids. Germline CDR1 reads LNHDA; CDR2 reads SQIVND (reference sequence). The V gene end was trimmed by 1 base and the J gene end by 8 bases; junction bases not matched to a gene: 4. This CDR3 reads CASSIGSGRADEQFF. The CDR3 DNA follows: TGTGCCAGTAGTATAGGTAGCGGGAGGGCCGATGAGCAGTTCTTC. The entire variable domain, with the rest obtained from reference TRBV19 and TRBJ2-1, is as follows: DGGITQSPKYLFRKEGQNVTLSCEQNLNHDAMYWYRQDPGQGLRLIYYSQIVNDFQKGDIAEGYSVSREKKESFPLTVTSAQKNPTAFYLCASSIGSGRADEQFFGPGTRLTVL.

The chain recombines TRBV5-6 with TRBJ1-1; TRBD1 agrees at 8 bases. The V gene end was trimmed by 3 bases and the J gene end by 4 bases; junction bases not matched to a gene: 8. The V gene's germline CDR1 is SGHDT and CDR2 YYEEEE. This CDR3 comprises 15 residues. CDR3 region: CASSYTGGGGTEAFF. In DNA, the CDR3 is TGTGCCAGCAGCTATACAGGGGGGGGGGGCACTGAAGCTTTCTTT.

This clonotype was seen many times. The rearrangement joins TRBV20-1 to TRBJ1-5; maybe TRBD1 (6 bases). This CDR3 region has 14 residues. V lost 3 bases to trimming and J lost 4 bases, with 13 bases between them. Looked up from germline, CDR1 is DFQATT and CDR2 is SNEGSKA (reference sequence). CDR3 DNA sequence: TGCAGTGCTAGTAGAAGAGGGGGAAATCAGCCCCAGCATTTT. The encoded protein is CSASRRGGNQPQHF.

In this sample, this clonotype turned up many times. This chain's CDR3 is CASSAGEGFTEAFF. In DNA form, the CDR3 reads TGTGCCAGCAGCGCCGGGGAAGGTTTCACTGAAGCTTTCTTT. This chain uses TRBV9 with TRBJ1-1; D call uncertain. V was clipped by 3 bases and J by 4 bases, with 13 bases between them. The V gene's germline CDR1 is SGDLS and CDR2 YYNGEE. CDR3 length: 14 residues.

With regard to this clonotype: This clone may be a read error of a much larger clone one base away. V is TRBV24-1 and J is TRBJ1-2; 7 nucleotides line up with TRBD1. Germline CDR1 KGHDR, CDR2 SFDVKD. This CDR3 has 12 residues. For the CDR3, the DNA is TGTGCCGCAGGGGACAGACCCTATGGCTACATCTTC. Protein: CAAGDRPYGYIF.

Of note for this clonotype: A much more abundant neighbour one base away suggests this may be a read error. This chain joins TRBV15 and TRBJ1-5, with 9 nucleotides matching TRBD1. Trimming at V came to 0 bases and at J to 6 bases, leaving 6 bases not matched to a gene. Germline lookup yields CDR1 LNHNV and CDR2 YYDKDF (reference sequence). This CDR3 is built from 16 residues. The CDR3 here is CATSRDRDRVGQPQHF. CDR3 sequence (DNA): TGTGCCACCAGCAGAGATCGGGACAGGGTGGGTCAGCCCCAGCATTTT.

The chain employs TRBV7-9 and TRBJ2-1, with TRBD2 matching 11 bases. Germline values: CDR1 SEHNR, CDR2 FQNEAQ (reference sequence). The CDR3 totals 15 residues. V lost 5 bases to trimming and J lost 7 bases; unmatched junction nucleotides: 7. For the CDR3, the DNA is TGTGCCAGCAGCCCTACTAGCGGGAGTGGTAATGAGCAGTTCTTC. This sequence encodes CASSPTSGSGNEQFF.